These 25 T cell receptor beta chains originate from one sample sequenced in a study of cytomegalovirus exposure and HLA in healthy donors. Profiling relied on immunoSEQ multiplex PCR, and the TCRdb table lists in-frame clones only, not all of them. The sample comprises about 130,000 clones, approximately 94% of which are singletons, and 1.7% rests with the top ten. Sequences were obtained from PBMCs. These receptors were collected from a man younger than 35 in good health and CMV-seronegative.

The chain couples TRBV18 to TRBJ2-5; TRBD1 aligns across 9 bases. The CDR3 runs to 14 residues. CDR1 is KGHSH, CDR2 LQKENI, per germline. Losses at the gene ends were 8 bases for V and 3 bases for J; bases not matched to a gene: 7. DNA of the CDR3: TGTGCCAGCACCCCTCGGACAGGGGAAGAGACCCAGTACTTC. As protein: CASTPRTGEETQYF.

This rearrangement joins TRBV7-2 to TRBJ2-3; 9 bases are shared with TRBD1. V trimming: 7 bases; J trimming: 4 bases; junction bases outside the gene matches: 12. CDR3 length: 16 amino acids. Germline-derived CDR1 and CDR2 are SGHTA and FQGNSA. CDR3 amino acids: CASTLDGTGISDTQYF. For the CDR3, the DNA is TGTGCCAGCACCCTTGACGGGACAGGGATTTCAGATACGCAGTATTTT.

This chain joins TRBV7-2 and TRBJ1-1; possible D gene TRBD1, 6 bases. Germline CDR1 SGHTA, CDR2 FQGNSA. There are 15 residues in the CDR3. V gave up 6 bases and J gave up 0 bases, with 14 bases separating them. CDR3 residues: CASSIQGTMNTEAFF. The CDR3 DNA sequence: TGTGCCAGCAGTATACAGGGCACCATGAACACTGAAGCTTTCTTT.

The chain has TRBV29-1 and TRBJ2-1; 13 bases are a match to TRBD2. The CDR3 loop spans 16 amino acids. With 6 bases clipped from V and 0 bases from J, the junction kept 5 bases outside the gene matches. Per germline, CDR1 SQVTM and CDR2 ANQGSEA. The CDR3 loop reads CSVLTSGRSSYNEQFF. The CDR3 nucleotides are TGCAGCGTACTGACTAGCGGGAGGAGCTCCTACAATGAGCAGTTCTTC.

The rearrangement joins TRBV30 to TRBJ2-3; D is possibly TRBD2 (5 bases). V was trimmed by 5 bases and J by 7 bases, leaving 16 bases between them. This CDR3 contains 13 residues. CDR1 is GTSNPN, CDR2 SVGIG, per germline (reference sequence). The CDR3 protein is CAWSRGQANTQYF. DNA of the CDR3: TGTGCCTGGTCCCGAGGGCAAGCAAATACGCAGTATTTT. The variable domain in full, with the rest retrieved from reference TRBV30 and TRBJ2-3, is SQTIHQWPATLVQPVGSPLSLECTVEGTSNPNLYWYRQAAGRGLQLLFYSVGIGQISSEVPQNLSASRPQDRQFILSSKKLLLSDSGFYLCAWSRGQANTQYFGPGTRLTVL.

The chain employs TRBV6-6 and TRBJ2-7; 10 nucleotides match TRBD2. The germline V gene has CDR1 MNHNY and CDR2 SVGAGI (reference sequence). After removal of 7 bases from V and 3 bases from J, the junction contained 6 bases not matched to a gene. This CDR3 comprises 14 residues. This chain's CDR3 is CASTGLAENYEQYF. The DNA of the CDR3 is TGTGCCAGCACCGGACTAGCGGAGAACTACGAGCAGTACTTC.

The J gene is TRBJ1-5, the V gene TRBV7-6; perhaps TRBD1 as D (5 bases). Germline loops: CDR1 SGHVS, CDR2 FNYEAQ. V gave up 5 bases and J gave up 0 bases, with 11 bases separating them. CDR3 length: 15 amino acids. The CDR3 loop is CASSQGPGSNQPQHF. In DNA form, the CDR3 reads TGTGCCAGCAGCCAGGGCCCCGGTAGCAATCAGCCCCAGCATTTT.

The V gene is TRBV13, the J gene TRBJ2-7, with D hard to call. The CDR3 sequence is 11 residues long. Germline V gives CDR1 PRHDT, CDR2 FYEKMQ (reference sequence). The V end was cut by 5 bases, the J end by 3 bases, with 5 bases between. The CDR3 sequence is CASSTGYEQYF. The CDR3 nucleotides are TGTGCCAGCAGCACTGGCTACGAGCAGTACTTC.

The chain uses TRBV30 and TRBJ1-5; 9 bases map to TRBD1. Per the germline V gene, CDR1 is GTSNPN and CDR2 is SVGIG (reference sequence). The CDR3 is 16 residues long. The J segment lost 0 bases and the V segment lost 1 base, leaving 4 bases of the junction unmatched. In DNA, the CDR3 is TGTGCCTGGAGTGCGAGACAGGGGGTTAGCAATCAGCCCCAGCATTTT. This translates into CAWSARQGVSNQPQHF.

The chain has TRBV9 and TRBJ2-7; 7 bases map to TRBD1. With V trimmed by 0 bases and J by 6 bases, 9 bases remained unmatched. CDR1 is SGDLS and CDR2 is YYNGEE in the germline V gene. The CDR3 contains 15 residues. CDR3 residues: CASSVEGSHRGEQYF. The CDR3 DNA reads as TGTGCCAGCAGCGTAGAAGGGAGCCACAGGGGCGAGCAGTACTTC.

The rearrangement joins TRBV19 to TRBJ1-2; maybe TRBD1 (6 bases). CDR3 length: 14 residues. Trimming left V 5 bases short and J 4 bases short, with 14 bases between. The germline CDR1 and CDR2 sequences are LNHDA and SQIVND (reference sequence). In nucleotides, the CDR3 is TGTGCCAGTAGTGAACAGGGAGAGGGCTATGGCTACACCTTC. Its protein product is CASSEQGEGYGYTF.

This chain joins TRBV28 and TRBJ2-2, with 13 bases fitting TRBD2. The CDR3 covers 14 residues. After removal of 9 bases from V and 7 bases from J, the junction contained 5 bases not matched to a gene. Germline V gene lookup returns CDR1 MDHEN and CDR2 SYDVKM. The CDR3: CASGLAGVSGELFF. CDR3 in DNA: TGTGCCAGTGGACTAGCGGGAGTTAGCGGGGAGCTGTTTTTT. The variable domain in full, completed from reference TRBV28 and TRBJ2-2, reads DVKVTQSSRYLVKRTGEKVFLECVQDMDHENMFWYRQDPGLGLRLIYFSYDVKMKEKGDIPEGYSVSREKKERFSLILESASTNQTSMYLCASGLAGVSGELFFGEGSRLTVL.

The gene calls are TRBV4-2 and TRBJ2-7; 7 nucleotides agree with TRBD1. Germline CDR1 and CDR2: LGHNA and YNFKEQ. The CDR3 is 16 residues long. The V segment lost 1 base and the J segment 5 bases; nucleotides outside the gene matches: 11. The CDR3 loop is CASSQAGDRRTNEQYF. Written as DNA, the CDR3 is TGTGCCAGCAGCCAAGCCGGGGACAGAAGGACAAACGAGCAGTACTTC.

The V call is TRBV27, the J call TRBJ1-4; TRBD1 agrees at 7 bases. Germline V gene sequence: CDR1 MNHEY, CDR2 SMNVEV (reference sequence). With V trimmed by 5 bases and J by 3 bases, 15 bases remained unmatched. There are 18 residues in the CDR3. CDR3 DNA sequence: TGTGCCAGCAGTACCCGCCCCCATTGGGACAGCCCTAATGAAAAACTGTTTTTT. Encoded protein: CASSTRPHWDSPNEKLFF.

The genes are TRBV7-9 and TRBJ2-7; D is possibly TRBD1 (6 bases). V shed 3 bases and J shed 6 bases, with 12 bases lying between them. CDR3 size: 13 residues. Germline CDR1 and CDR2: SEHNR and FQNEAQ (reference sequence). CDR3 sequence reads: CASSFDTGSEQYF. CDR3 sequence (DNA): TGTGCCAGCAGCTTCGACACAGGGTCCGAGCAGTACTTC.

The genes are TRBV11-3 and TRBJ1-2; D possibly corresponds to TRBD1 (5 bases). The CDR3 contains 14 residues. CDR1 SGHNT and CDR2 YENEEA come from the germline V gene. The ends were cut back, 0 bases at V and 3 bases at J, with 8 bases in the middle. The CDR3 nucleotides read TGTGCCAGCAGCTTAGATGGGGCGGACTATGGCTACACCTTC. It encodes CASSLDGADYGYTF.

V and J are TRBV5-5 and TRBJ2-7; D remains ambiguous. CDR1 SGHKS and CDR2 YYEKEE come from the germline V gene (reference sequence). This CDR3 has 13 amino acids. The ends were cut back, 1 base at V and 2 bases at J, with 7 bases in the middle. CDR3 residues: CASSLRSAYEQYF. In DNA form, the CDR3 reads TGTGCCAGCAGCTTGAGAAGCGCCTACGAGCAGTACTTC. Looking up the rest from reference TRBV5-5 and TRBJ2-7 gives the full variable domain: DAGVTQSPTHLIKTRGQQVTLRCSPISGHKSVSWYQQVLGQGPQFIFQYYEKEERGRGNFPDRFSARQFPNYSSELNVNALLLGDSALYLCASSLRSAYEQYFGPGTRLTVT.

This clone was counted a few times. J is TRBJ1-5 and V is TRBV6-6, with TRBD1 matching 10 bases. Germline V gene data show CDR1 as MNHNY and CDR2 as SVGAGI (reference sequence). V shed 8 bases and J 2 bases; nucleotides not matched to a gene: 9. The CDR3 sequence is 16 residues long. The CDR3 DNA reads as TGTGCCAGCGGGACAGGGGATGGAGGGGGCAATCAGCCCCAGCATTTT. Encoded protein: CASGTGDGGGNQPQHF.

This clone was seen a single time. The chain employs TRBV6-6 and TRBJ2-7; the D is unclear. V shed 5 bases and J shed 4 bases, with 9 bases lying between them. The CDR3 runs 12 residues. Germline CDR1 MNHNY, CDR2 SVGAGI (reference sequence). The chain's CDR3 is CASSPLGYEQYF. The CDR3 DNA reads TGTGCCAGCAGTCCGCTCGGGTACGAGCAGTACTTC.

The gene calls are TRBV15 and TRBJ1-5; perhaps TRBD1 as D (5 bases). The CDR3 is made up of 18 amino acids. The ends were cut back, 4 bases at V and 0 bases at J, with 19 bases in the middle. Looked up from germline, CDR1 is LNHNV and CDR2 is YYDKDF (reference sequence). The DNA of the CDR3 is TGTGCCACCAGCACCGGACAACACCCTGCCTATAGCAATCAGCCCCAGCATTTT. It is translated as CATSTGQHPAYSNQPQHF.

This clone has just one count. The J gene is TRBJ1-2, the V gene TRBV5-4; a weak D match, TRBD1 (6 bases). Germline CDR1 is SGHNT and CDR2 is YYREEE (reference sequence). The CDR3 extends over 16 amino acids. The V end was cut by 4 bases, the J end by 8 bases, with 24 bases between. CDR3 residues: CASSGGGTGSWQGYTF. CDR3 DNA sequence: TGTGCCAGCAGCGGGGGGGGAACAGGGAGTTGGCAAGGCTACACCTTC.

V is TRBV6-5 and J is TRBJ1-1, with 9 nucleotides matching TRBD1. CDR3 length: 14 residues. Germline trimming cut 4 bases from V and 4 bases from J; bases unmatched to any gene: 4. Looked up from germline, CDR1 is MNHEY and CDR2 is SVGAGI. DNA of the CDR3: TGTGCCAGCAGTTTGGGACAGGGTAGCACTGAAGCTTTCTTT. Translating gives CASSLGQGSTEAFF.

The chain employs TRBV15 and TRBJ1-3, with D possibly matching TRBD1 (6 bases). Germline loops: CDR1 LNHNV, CDR2 YYDKDF (reference sequence). V was clipped by 1 base and J by 0 bases, with 16 bases between them. The CDR3 covers 18 residues. The chain's CDR3 is CATSRARGGRSSGNTIYF. In DNA form, the CDR3 reads TGTGCCACCAGCAGAGCTAGGGGGGGACGGAGCTCTGGAAACACCATATATTTT.

The chain carries TRBV19 and TRBJ1-1; 8 nucleotides match TRBD1. The junction had 8 bases not matched to a gene; V was cut back by 7 bases and J by 1 base. The CDR3 spans 15 residues. From germline, CDR1 is LNHDA and CDR2 SQIVND (reference sequence). The CDR3 sequence is CASTSTGTGNTEAFF. DNA for the CDR3: TGTGCCAGTACCAGTACCGGGACAGGGAACACTGAAGCTTTCTTT.

The rearrangement joins TRBV7-2 to TRBJ2-7, with TRBD1 identical over 9 bases. The germline V gene has CDR1 SGHTA and CDR2 FQGNSA. The CDR3 extends over 15 amino acids. Unmatched junction bases numbered 5, after V lost 0 bases and J lost 5 bases. The CDR3: CASSLAGTGSHEQYF. The CDR3 bases are TGTGCCAGCAGCTTAGCCGGGACAGGGAGCCACGAGCAGTACTTC.